The clone carrying this T cell receptor beta chain was recorded many times. Its antigen is undetermined. This entry is derived from a study of T cell repertoires in cytomegalovirus infection. The wider study: In public TCR beta signatures, there were indications of both CMV infection and matching HLA type. Notes on the study in general: CMV carriers having the relevant HLA were flagged by cumulative public TCR beta family frequency. The response measured ex vivo was dominated by TCR beta clonotypes (HLA-C-restricted and CMV-specific).

The V gene's germline CDR1 is MDHEN and CDR2 SYDVKM. Trimming pared 5 bases from V and 5 bases from J, leaving 15 bases between. This CDR3 comprises 14 residues. TCRdb itself ran the reads through MiXCR, one entry per CDR3 protein. The sample lists roughly 320,000 distinct CDR3 sequences, approximately 10% occurring once. Sequencing was performed on PBMCs. The receptor comes from a human donor in good health (CMV status not recorded). Some clones in this sample may be carry-over from other donors' samples. V and J are TRBV28 and TRBJ1-1; tentative D call: TRBD1 (6 bases). The CDR3 nucleotides read TGTGCCAGCAGTCTACCGGGGGGGCGGACTGAAGCTTTCTTT. This gives the protein CASSLPGGRTEAFF.